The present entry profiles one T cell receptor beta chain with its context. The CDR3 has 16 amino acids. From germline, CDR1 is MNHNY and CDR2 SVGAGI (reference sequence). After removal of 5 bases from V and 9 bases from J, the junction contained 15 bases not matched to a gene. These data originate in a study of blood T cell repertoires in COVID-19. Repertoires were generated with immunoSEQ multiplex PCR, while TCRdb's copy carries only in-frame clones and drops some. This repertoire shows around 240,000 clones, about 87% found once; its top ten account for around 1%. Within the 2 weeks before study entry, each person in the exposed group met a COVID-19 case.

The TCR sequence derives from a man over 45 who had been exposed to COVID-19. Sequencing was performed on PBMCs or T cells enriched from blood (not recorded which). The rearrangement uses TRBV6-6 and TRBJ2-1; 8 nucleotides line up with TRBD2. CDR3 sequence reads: CASSPPGVAGSTEQFF. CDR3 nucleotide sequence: TGTGCCAGCAGTCCGCCGGGGGTAGCGGGAAGCACTGAGCAGTTCTTC.